This T cell receptor (beta chain) was observed in a study of blood T cells in healthy people across ages (dated by TCRdb to about 2015). Some background on the complete study: In model experiments, roughly one uniquely barcoded TCR beta cDNA molecule per two T cells was captured by template switching. To track age-related changes in TCR beta repertoire diversity, the study relied on deep sequencing normalized with unique cDNA molecular identifiers. The donors were divided into four age groups: young (average roughly 15 years), middle-aged (roughly 42), aged (under 70) and long-lived (roughly 88). To avoid experimental bias, donors of different ages were distributed randomly across sequencing lanes. The study analyzed two additional independent replicas of 1 million unique cDNA reads from the same blood draw for two donors, one aged 18 to 29 and one aged 80 or older. Summary of the overall study and its limitations: Since profiling was done on bulk unsorted PBMCs, naive and antigen-experienced compartments could not be conclusively compared. The long-lived group showed more naive CD4+ T cells, fewer expanded clones and increased TCR diversity than the aged group, suggesting age selection. A strong correlation was found between observed TCR beta diversity and the percentage of naive T cells measured by flow cytometry. Total diversity estimates from one million sequenced T cells were considered lower bounds and underestimates. Observed TCR beta diversity per million T cells fell roughly linearly with age, and a significant reduction was already apparent by age around 40. Because the CMV infection status of the donors was unknown, age-related changes in expanded clonotypes may potentially have been confounded.

The library was produced with 5' RACE. For sequencing, an Illumina HiSeq 2500 was employed. A second about 7 to 12 cycle PCR used a sample-barcoded 5' primer and a J-beta primer mix. Each TCR beta cDNA molecule received a unique molecular identifier from a template-switch 5' adaptor carrying 12 random nucleotides. Each sample yielded at least 2.5 million CDR3-containing paired-end reads. First-strand cDNA was synthesized from all RNA with the Mint cDNA synthesis kit, primed by a TRBC-specific oligonucleotide. Following uracil-DNA glycosylase treatment, a first 18-cycle PCR with universal primers M1SS and BC2_uni_R was performed on all cDNA. The study's processing was this. For normalization, 1 million high-quality reads were randomly selected from each sample, with every read carrying a distinct molecular identifier. Reads with shared molecular identifiers were discarded instead of being binned into consensus sequences. MiTCR, set to a Q25 quality threshold and the strictest error-elimination algorithm, was used for CDR3 identification, clonotype clustering and error correction. A nonparametric unseen species model with Euler transformation was used to estimate lower-bound total TCR beta diversity. TCRdb trimmed the raw reads at Q25, called clones with MiXCR and kept productive beta chains. Identical CDR3 protein sequences are pooled into one entry, listed with their most common genes and DNA. The V and J calls shown here were made by TCRdb, not taken from the authors' results. In all, the sample holds 700,000 or so distinct CDR3 sequences, and 35% to 50% of those were seen once. In total, the top ten clones hold around 30% of the sample.

Donors were 30 to 45 systemically healthy Caucasian individuals from Russia aged roughly 6 to 100 years. Each donor gave roughly 11 milliliters of peripheral blood, drawn into EDTA-treated Vacutainer tubes. PBMCs were isolated by Ficoll-Paque density-gradient centrifugation, with at least 6 million obtained per sample. Total RNA, at least 6 micrograms per sample, was extracted from PBMCs with Trizol reagent. For every donor, an aliquot of PBMCs went through flow cytometry to measure the percentages of naive CD45RAhigh/CD27high T cells. There are a few counts of this clonotype. No antigen is known for it. No much larger clone exists at a distance of one base, and base qualities are not known. Relative to germline, V is 1 base shorter and J is 8 bases shorter, with 18 bases between their ends. Sequences SGDLS (CDR1) and YYNGEE (CDR2) are obtained from the germline V gene. From the cysteine up to the phenylalanine, the CDR3 has a length of 15 residues. The CDR3 DNA has 45 bases and is translated from base 1.

Specimen: blood. The source of this sequence is a man of 80 years or more in good health. The chain employs TRBV9 and TRBJ1-2, with the identity of the D gene unclear. The CDR3 amino acid sequence is: CASSVKAYGQLGYTF. The nucleotides read TGTGCCAGCAGCGTAAAGGCCTATGGGCAACTGGGCTACACCTTC. Outside the CDR3, residues come from the reference TRBV9 and TRBJ1-2 proteins, so the full variable domain is: DSGVTQTPKHLITATGQRVTLRCSPRSGDLSVYWYQQSLDQGLQFLIQYYNGEERAKGNILERFSAQQFPDLHSELNLSSLELGDSALYFCASSVKAYGQLGYTFGSGTRLTVV.